Shown below are 11 T cell receptor beta chains from a single sample sequenced in a study of a mutant IDH1 vaccine in newly diagnosed glioma. Time point in this sample: baseline, week 1 (first vaccination visit). Indicated treatment: pre-vaccination baseline after standard-of-care therapy. The data were produced by immunoSEQ multiplex PCR, yet TCRdb's version contains in-frame clones alone and is incomplete. The sample carries tens of thousands of clones, about four fifths recorded once. This material consisted of PBMCs, taken from a glioma patient treated with radiotherapy, temozolomide or both. These TCRs come from a woman aged 50 to 60 with glioma.

V gene TRBV29-1 combines with J gene TRBJ1-1; D is unclear. From germline, CDR1 is SQVTM and CDR2 ANQGSEA. The CDR3 runs to 13 residues. V lost 1 base, J lost 1 base, and 7 bases lay in between. CDR3 nucleotide sequence: TGCAGCGTTGAAGTTCACAGGAACACTGAAGCTTTCTTT. This translates into CSVEVHRNTEAFF.

The chain joins TRBV14 to TRBJ2-7, with D unclear. The CDR3 length is 12 residues. V lost 5 bases and J 7 bases, leaving 12 bases between the germline ends. The germline CDR1 and CDR2 sequences are SGHDN and FVKESK. The CDR3 reads CASSYALGEQYF. In DNA form, the CDR3 reads TGTGCCAGCAGCTACGCCCTCGGGGAGCAGTACTTC.

The rearrangement joins TRBV7-2 to TRBJ2-5; TRBD2 agrees at 7 bases. CDR3 length: 14 residues. Germline V gene data show CDR1 as SGHTA and CDR2 as FQGNSA. The junction had 2 bases not matched to a gene; V was cut back by 2 bases and J by 2 bases. The CDR3 protein is CASSLLGGQETQYF. In DNA, the CDR3 is TGTGCCAGCAGCTTACTGGGGGGGCAAGAGACCCAGTACTTC. The full variable domain, in which reference TRBV7-2 and TRBJ2-5 provide the parts outside the CDR3, is GAGVSQSPSNKVTEKGKDVELRCDPISGHTALYWYRQSLGQGLEFLIYFQGNSAPDKSGLPSDRFSAERTGGSVSTLTIQRTQQEDSAVYLCASSLLGGQETQYFGPGTRLLVL.

V is TRBV29-1 and J is TRBJ2-7; D gene unclear. Germline-derived CDR1 and CDR2 are SQVTM and ANQGSEA. The CDR3 loop spans 11 amino acids. V was shortened by 7 bases and J by 0 bases, with 7 bases between the two germline ends. CDR3 amino acids: CSAYVSYEQYF. The DNA for the CDR3 is TGCAGCGCTTATGTCTCCTACGAGCAGTACTTC.

The chain employs TRBV6-5 and TRBJ1-5; no clear D. Germline V gene data show CDR1 as MNHEY and CDR2 as SVGAGI. V lost 6 bases, J lost 4 bases, and 13 bases lay in between. The CDR3 has 14 amino acids. DNA for the CDR3: TGTGCCAGCAGCGACCGAGGTGGAAATCAGCCCCAGCATTTT. Its translation: CASSDRGGNQPQHF.

CDR3 DNA: TGTGCCAGCAGTGTCACGCCTGGGGAGGCCCAAGAGACCCAGTACTTC. The encoded protein is CASSVTPGEAQETQYF. The chain has TRBV25-1 and TRBJ2-5, with a weak D call TRBD2 (6 bases). Trimming removed 4 bases at V and 1 base at J, with 16 bases between. The germline V gene has CDR1 MGHDK and CDR2 SYGVNS. This CDR3 comprises 16 residues.

The rearrangement uses TRBV5-8 and TRBJ2-7; D is possibly TRBD1 (6 bases). The CDR3 extends over 14 amino acids. V was clipped by 3 bases and J by 2 bases, with 12 bases between them. Germline CDR1 SGHTS, CDR2 YDEGEE. The CDR3 DNA sequence: TGTGCCAGCAGCTGGGCCCAGGGGACCTACGAGCAGTACTTC. Its protein product is CASSWAQGTYEQYF.

The chain carries TRBV28 and TRBJ2-7, with no clear D. Germline V gene lookup returns CDR1 MDHEN and CDR2 SYDVKM. The CDR3 is made up of 14 amino acids. V dropped 2 bases and J dropped 0 bases, with 8 bases sitting between them. The CDR3 loop reads CASSLTKTSYEQYF. CDR3 DNA sequence: TGTGCCAGCAGTTTAACAAAAACCTCCTACGAGCAGTACTTC.

The chain has TRBV5-1 and TRBJ1-4; TRBD1 agrees at 9 bases. The V segment lost 2 bases and the J segment 4 bases; nucleotides outside the gene matches: 3. This CDR3 region has 15 residues. Per the germline V gene, CDR1 is SGHRS and CDR2 is YFSETQ. In DNA form, the CDR3 reads TGCGCCAGCAGCTTACAGGGGGCGGTTAATGAAAAACTGTTTTTT. This sequence encodes CASSLQGAVNEKLFF.

The CDR3 here is CASKQPSPGELFF. The CDR3, as DNA: TGTGCCAGCAAACAACCCAGTCCCGGGGAGCTGTTTTTT. The V gene is TRBV6-6, the J gene TRBJ2-2; D gene unclear. Trimming cost V 7 bases and J 6 bases, with 12 bases left between them. CDR3 length: 13 amino acids. Germline V gene data show CDR1 as MNHNY and CDR2 as SVGAGI (reference sequence).

The rearrangement joins TRBV29-1 to TRBJ2-3; no definite D call. Trimming took off 3 bases at V and 6 bases at J, with 13 bases between the two ends. Germline V lookup: CDR1 SQVTM, CDR2 ANQGSEA. The CDR3 runs 13 residues. This CDR3 is CSVDSTPADTQYF. CDR3 DNA: TGCAGCGTTGACTCAACCCCGGCGGATACGCAGTATTTT.